These 8 T cell receptor beta chains were sequenced from one sample in a study of T cells in Graves' hyperthyroidism and ophthalmopathy. There were TCR beta CDR3 regions amplified from RNA transcripts. A first-round RT-PCR of the TCR CDR3 used the HTBI primer set. TCRdb independently ran MiXCR on the multiplex PCR reads; one entry per CDR3 protein. The sample holds 300,000 or so distinct CDR3 sequences, approximately 17% seen once. Sequenced: blood. These receptors were taken from a man aged 30 to 45 with Graves' hyperthyroidism.

Many counts were recorded for this clonotype. The CDR3 coding sequence is TGTGCCATCAGACCCGGGACTAGCGCACACAATGAGCAGTTCTTC. Encoded protein: CAIRPGTSAHNEQFF. The rearrangement uses TRBV10-3 and TRBJ2-1, with 10 nucleotides matching TRBD2. The germline V gene has CDR1 ENHRY and CDR2 SYGVKD. The CDR3 has 15 amino acids. V lost 6 bases to trimming and J lost 5 bases; unmatched junction nucleotides: 7.

This clonotype was found many times. The J gene is TRBJ2-1, the V gene TRBV12-3 or TRBV12-4; D remains unclear. This CDR3 has 13 residues. With 0 bases removed from V and 6 bases from J, the gap between germline ends came to 6 bases. The DNA for the CDR3 is TGTGCCAGCAGTTTAGCCACTTCCAATGAGCAGTTCTTC. As protein: CASSLATSNEQFF.

The chain carries TRBV7-3 and TRBJ2-1; TRBD2 aligns across 7 bases. The CDR3 is 16 residues long. Germline trimming cut 5 bases from V and 6 bases from J; bases unmatched to any gene: 13. The germline CDR1 and CDR2 sequences are SGHTA and FQGTGA. CDR3 sequence (DNA): TGTGCCAGCAGCGCCCGCGCGGGAGCCACCGGCAATGAGCAGTTCTTC. Protein sequence: CASSARAGATGNEQFF.

This clonotype has more than one count but fewer than ten. The rearrangement links TRBV30 to TRBJ2-6; D perhaps matches TRBD2 (6 bases). The CDR3 spans 18 residues. Germline V gene lookup returns CDR1 GTSNPN and CDR2 SVGIG (reference sequence). Trimming left V 0 bases short and J 0 bases short, with 15 bases between. CDR3 protein: CAWSVYEPGGSGANVLTF. As DNA, the CDR3 is TGTGCCTGGAGTGTTTATGAACCCGGGGGCTCTGGGGCCAACGTCCTGACTTTC.

The chain is built from TRBV7-3 and TRBJ2-2, with D maybe TRBD2 (6 bases). This CDR3 is built from 16 residues. Germline V lookup: CDR1 SGHTA, CDR2 FQGTGA. Trimming pared 2 bases from V and 6 bases from J, leaving 16 bases between. CDR3 coding DNA: TGTGCCAGCAGCTTACAGGGCGGGAATATTGCCGGGGAGCTGTTTTTT. Residues: CASSLQGGNIAGELFF.

This clonotype was counted ten times or more. CDR3 protein: CACIGIHYGYTF. CDR3 sequence (DNA): TGTGCCTGTATTGGGATTCACTATGGCTACACCTTC. This chain uses TRBV30 with TRBJ1-2; D unclear. V lost 6 bases and J lost 3, with 11 bases in between. Germline V gene lookup returns CDR1 GTSNPN and CDR2 SVGIG (reference sequence). The CDR3 totals 12 residues.

This clonotype was counted ten times or more. J is TRBJ1-1 and V is TRBV5-1; tentative D call: TRBD1 (5 bases). CDR1 and CDR2 (germline): SGHRS, YFSETQ. Trimming took off 0 bases at V and 4 bases at J, with 13 bases between the two ends. The CDR3 length is 15 residues. The CDR3 loop is CASSLDRRRFTEAFF. The CDR3 DNA sequence: TGCGCCAGCAGCTTGGACAGGAGGCGATTCACTGAAGCTTTCTTT.

This clonotype was seen a few times. The chain carries TRBV5-5 and TRBJ2-7; tentatively, D is TRBD2 (6 bases). Germline CDR1 and CDR2: SGHKS and YYEKEE (reference sequence). The V gene lost 1 base and the J gene lost 2 bases, with 10 bases spanning the gap. There are 14 residues in the CDR3. CDR3 bases: TGTGCCAGCAGCTTGTGGGGGGAAGCCTACGAGCAGTACTTC. Its protein is CASSLWGEAYEQYF.